Below are 18 T cell receptor beta chains sequenced from a single sample in a study of T-cell reconstitution after alpha-beta-depleted transplantation in children. The authors prepared the TCRbeta library with unique molecular identifiers. TCRdb used MiXCR to reprocess the PCR reads, holding one entry per CDR3 protein. There are about 540,000 distinct CDR3 sequences in the sample; around 19% occur only once, and around 3.3% lies in the top ten. The sample was PBMCs from the stem cell graft donor, taken from the stem cell graft. The receptors were sampled from a human donor who donated a stem cell graft to a child with acute lymphoblastic leukemia.

The gene calls are TRBV20-1 and TRBJ2-1; D not resolved. Germline values: CDR1 DFQATT, CDR2 SNEGSKA (reference sequence). Trimming took 3 bases from V and 0 from J, leaving 9 bases between them. The CDR3 is 14 amino acids. The CDR3 loop is CSARIPFSYNEQFF. DNA of the CDR3: TGCAGTGCTAGGATCCCTTTCTCCTACAATGAGCAGTTCTTC.

This clonotype was seen more than once but under ten times. J is TRBJ2-1 and V is TRBV12-3 or TRBV12-4; D unresolved. The CDR3 consists of 11 residues. With 7 bases removed from V and 4 bases from J, the gap between germline ends came to 5 bases. CDR3 loop: CASIRYNEQFF. The CDR3 DNA reads TGTGCCAGCATCCGATACAATGAGCAGTTCTTC.

This clonotype appeared a few times. The chain is built from TRBV7-2 and TRBJ2-3; 11 nucleotides line up with TRBD2. This CDR3 has 17 amino acids. Germline CDR1 and CDR2: SGHTA and FQGNSA. The J segment lost 5 bases and the V segment lost 5 bases, leaving 12 bases of the junction unmatched. The CDR3 loop reads CASSPRLAGNGRDTQYF. For the CDR3, the DNA is TGTGCCAGCAGCCCCCGACTAGCGGGAAATGGCAGAGATACGCAGTATTTT. The whole variable domain, remainder taken from reference TRBV7-2 and TRBJ2-3, is GAGVSQSPSNKVTEKGKDVELRCDPISGHTALYWYRQSLGQGLEFLIYFQGNSAPDKSGLPSDRFSAERTGGSVSTLTIQRTQQEDSAVYLCASSPRLAGNGRDTQYFGPGTRLTVL.

This clonotype was found a few times. The chain combines TRBV5-4 with TRBJ2-1, with 7 bases fitting TRBD2. Trimming cost V 0 bases and J 7 bases; bases outside gene matches: 10. Germline V gives CDR1 SGHNT, CDR2 YYREEE (reference sequence). The CDR3 loop spans 16 amino acids. CDR3 sequence: CASSLAMALGGNEQFF. The CDR3 nucleotides are TGTGCCAGCAGCTTGGCCATGGCCCTGGGGGGGAATGAGCAGTTCTTC.

The chain is built from TRBV6-2 or TRBV6-3 and TRBJ2-1; possibly TRBD2 for D (6 bases). The CDR3 loop spans 15 amino acids. From germline, CDR1 is MNHEY and CDR2 SVGEGT. V gave up 5 bases and J gave up 7 bases, with 18 bases separating them. CDR3 residues: CASSALGTPMNEQFF. CDR3 bases: TGTGCCAGCAGTGCCCTCGGGACTCCGATGAATGAGCAGTTCTTC.

J is TRBJ1-1 and V is TRBV5-1, with D unresolved. CDR1 and CDR2 (germline): SGHRS, YFSETQ. The CDR3 is made up of 12 amino acids. Trimming took 0 bases from V and 7 from J, leaving 7 bases between them. The CDR3 region has the DNA TGCGCCAGCAGCTTGGTTGGAGTTGAAGCTTTCTTT. The encoded protein is CASSLVGVEAFF.

This clonotype was found a few times. V is TRBV4-2 and J is TRBJ2-1; D unresolved. Trimming took off 0 bases at V and 7 bases at J, with 7 bases between the two ends. CDR1 and CDR2 from the germline V gene are LGHNA and YNFKEQ. The CDR3 has 13 amino acids. This CDR3 reads CASSQDTGNEQFF. The CDR3, as DNA: TGTGCCAGCAGCCAAGATACCGGGAATGAGCAGTTCTTC.

This clonotype was seen a handful of times. The chain has TRBV12-3 or TRBV12-4 and TRBJ2-1; D is possibly TRBD1 (6 bases). The CDR3 consists of 19 residues. Trimming pared 7 bases from V and 2 bases from J, leaving 27 bases between. The CDR3 DNA reads TGTGCCAGCAAATATGGGGGACAAGCCAAATGGGGTCCCTACAATGAGCAGTTCTTC. Translated, it gives CASKYGGQAKWGPYNEQFF.

This CDR3 reads CASSPGTRGFEQFF. In DNA, the CDR3 is TGCGCCAGCAGCCCCGGGACTAGGGGTTTCGAGCAGTTCTTC. The rearrangement links TRBV4-1 to TRBJ2-1; 8 nucleotides align to TRBD2. The germline V gene has CDR1 MGHRA and CDR2 YSYEKL. V lost 4 bases to trimming and J lost 10 bases; unmatched junction nucleotides: 9. This CDR3 is 14 amino acids long.

The chain carries TRBV12-3 or TRBV12-4 and TRBJ1-5; D unclear. The CDR3 is 14 amino acids. V lost 5 bases to trimming and J lost 4 bases, with 12 bases between them. In DNA form, the CDR3 reads TGTGCCAGCAGTCAAGCCGAAAGTAATCAGCCCCAGCATTTT. The encoded protein is CASSQAESNQPQHF.

The genes are TRBV5-4 and TRBJ2-7; 10 nucleotides align to TRBD1. Germline CDR1 is SGHNT and CDR2 is YYREEE (reference sequence). The length of the CDR3 is 16 residues. J was trimmed by 4 bases and V by 4 bases; bases with no gene match: 11. The CDR3 region has the DNA TGTGCCAGCAGCACGGATAGGGACAGGGGTGGGTACGAGCAGTACTTC. Its protein product is CASSTDRDRGGYEQYF.

This chain links TRBV29-1 with TRBJ2-7, with TRBD1 matching over 7 bases. The CDR3 consists of 13 residues. The junction had 7 bases not matched to a gene; V was cut back by 6 bases and J by 2 bases. Germline lookup yields CDR1 SQVTM and CDR2 ANQGSEA. CDR3 nucleotide sequence: TGCAGCGTCCGGACAGGCTCTACCTACGAGCAGTACTTC. Translated: CSVRTGSTYEQYF.

The rearrangement links TRBV19 to TRBJ2-7; 8 bases fit TRBD2. Per germline, CDR1 LNHDA and CDR2 SQIVND (reference sequence). V lost 4 bases and J lost 3; bases outside the gene matches: 8. The CDR3 sequence is 15 residues long. CDR3 nucleotide sequence: TGTGCCAGTAGTAACCCCGGACTAGCTGTCTACGAGCAGTACTTC. The encoded protein is CASSNPGLAVYEQYF.

This clonotype was detected a few times. V and J are TRBV6-5 and TRBJ2-7, with 9 bases lining up with TRBD1. CDR1 MNHEY and CDR2 SVGAGI come from the germline V gene. The CDR3 spans 14 residues. V was clipped by 4 bases and J by 7 bases; unmatched bases: 8. CDR3 sequence: CASSSPDRGWEQYF. The CDR3 DNA reads as TGTGCCAGCAGTTCACCGGACAGGGGATGGGAGCAGTACTTC.

This clonotype was recorded a few times. The chain uses TRBV12-3 or TRBV12-4 and TRBJ2-3; maybe TRBD1 (6 bases). Trimming removed 8 bases at V and 11 bases at J, with 14 bases between. The CDR3 contains 11 residues. CDR3 in DNA: TGTGCCAGCCGCCTGGGGGCGGGGCAGTATTTT. It codes for CASRLGAGQYF.

The table lists this clonotype with many counts. The V call is TRBV27, the J call TRBJ2-1; D gene unclear. The CDR3 runs to 12 residues. The germline V and J ends were trimmed by 6 bases and 4 bases, with 7 bases remaining between them. Germline V CDR1 and CDR2: MNHEY, SMNVEV (reference sequence). The CDR3 sequence is CASSPNYNEQFF. Here the CDR3 DNA reads TGTGCCAGCAGCCCTAATTACAATGAGCAGTTCTTC.

This clonotype appeared a single time. V usage is TRBV9 and J usage is TRBJ2-1; the D is unclear. CDR1 is SGDLS and CDR2 is YYNGEE in the germline V gene. V lost 3 bases, J lost 7 bases, and 14 bases lay in between. The CDR3 spans 14 residues. The CDR3 reads CASSAYDSWNEQFF. DNA of the CDR3: TGTGCCAGCAGCGCATACGACTCGTGGAATGAGCAGTTCTTC.

This clonotype came up a few times. The V gene is TRBV7-3, the J gene TRBJ2-7; TRBD2 agrees at 8 bases. Trimming took 2 bases from V and 7 from J; bases not matched to a gene: 10. The CDR3 has 15 amino acids. CDR1 and CDR2 (germline): SGHTA, FQGTGA. As DNA, the CDR3 is TGTGCCAGCAGCTTAGCCGGGAGGGCCAGTGAGGAGCAGTACTTC. Amino acids: CASSLAGRASEEQYF. The variable domain in full, completed from reference TRBV7-3 and TRBJ2-7, reads GAGVSQTPSNKVTEKGKYVELRCDPISGHTALYWYRQSLGQGPEFLIYFQGTGAADDSGLPNDRFFAVRPEGSVSTLKIQRTERGDSAVYLCASSLAGRASEEQYFGPGTRLTVT.